This T cell receptor beta chain was profiled in a study of yellow fever vaccine responses in identical twins. TCRdb analysed the RT-PCR reads with MiXCR anew, one entry per CDR3 protein. The sample has 3,000 to 3,500 distinct CDR3 sequences; about 88% are singletons. Details on this clonotype: The antigen remains undetermined.

Whole-study results and caveats: Twins' vaccine T cell response reportedly seemed partly convergent, partly personalized.

Sequencing was performed on T cells from blood (PBMCs), unsorted or a sorted subset (not recorded which), taken before or after yellow fever vaccination (not recorded which). This clonotype was sampled from a woman between 18 and 30 years old who received the yellow fever vaccine.

Here the CDR3 reads CASSLGQSRNEQFF. CDR3 bases: TGCGCCAGCAGCTTAGGACAAAGTCGCAATGAGCAGTTCTTC. The chain couples TRBV5-1 to TRBJ2-1, with D perhaps TRBD1 (5 bases). The CDR3 consists of 14 residues. Germline CDR1 is SGHRS and CDR2 is YFSETQ. V was pared by 2 bases and J by 6 bases, with 12 bases between.